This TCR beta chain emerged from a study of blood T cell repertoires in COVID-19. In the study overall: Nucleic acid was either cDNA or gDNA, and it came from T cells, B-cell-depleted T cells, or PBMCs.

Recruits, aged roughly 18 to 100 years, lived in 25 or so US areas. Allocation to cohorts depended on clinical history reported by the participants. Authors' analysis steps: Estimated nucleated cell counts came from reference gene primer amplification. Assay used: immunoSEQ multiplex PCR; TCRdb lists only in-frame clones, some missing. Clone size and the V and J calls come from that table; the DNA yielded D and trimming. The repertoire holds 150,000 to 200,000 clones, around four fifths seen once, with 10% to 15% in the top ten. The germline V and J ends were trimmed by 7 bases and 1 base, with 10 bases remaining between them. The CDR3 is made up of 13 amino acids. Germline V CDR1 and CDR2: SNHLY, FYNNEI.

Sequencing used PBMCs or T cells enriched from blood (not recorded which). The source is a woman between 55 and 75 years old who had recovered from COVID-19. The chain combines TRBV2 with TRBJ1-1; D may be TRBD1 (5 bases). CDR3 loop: CASTLGENTEAFF. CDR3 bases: TGTGCCAGCACGTTAGGGGAGAACACTGAAGCTTTCTTT.